The sequence of this T cell receptor beta chain was determined in a study of blood T cell repertoires in COVID-19. Method: immunoSEQ multiplex PCR; TCRdb's copy keeps in-frame clones and lacks some. Among fewer than 150,000 clones listed, around 81% were seen once. V was clipped by 6 bases and J by 5 bases, with 17 bases between them. Germline V gene lookup returns CDR1 MNHEY and CDR2 SMNVEV (reference sequence). The CDR3 is 15 residues long. Sequencing was carried out using peripheral blood. J is TRBJ1-5 and V is TRBV27, with unresolved D. The TCR was taken from a human donor in a cohort sampled during active COVID-19. For the CDR3, the DNA is TGTGCCAGCAGCCTTGGAGGGCGGTTACATCAGCCCCAGCATTTT. This encodes CASSLGGRLHQPQHF.